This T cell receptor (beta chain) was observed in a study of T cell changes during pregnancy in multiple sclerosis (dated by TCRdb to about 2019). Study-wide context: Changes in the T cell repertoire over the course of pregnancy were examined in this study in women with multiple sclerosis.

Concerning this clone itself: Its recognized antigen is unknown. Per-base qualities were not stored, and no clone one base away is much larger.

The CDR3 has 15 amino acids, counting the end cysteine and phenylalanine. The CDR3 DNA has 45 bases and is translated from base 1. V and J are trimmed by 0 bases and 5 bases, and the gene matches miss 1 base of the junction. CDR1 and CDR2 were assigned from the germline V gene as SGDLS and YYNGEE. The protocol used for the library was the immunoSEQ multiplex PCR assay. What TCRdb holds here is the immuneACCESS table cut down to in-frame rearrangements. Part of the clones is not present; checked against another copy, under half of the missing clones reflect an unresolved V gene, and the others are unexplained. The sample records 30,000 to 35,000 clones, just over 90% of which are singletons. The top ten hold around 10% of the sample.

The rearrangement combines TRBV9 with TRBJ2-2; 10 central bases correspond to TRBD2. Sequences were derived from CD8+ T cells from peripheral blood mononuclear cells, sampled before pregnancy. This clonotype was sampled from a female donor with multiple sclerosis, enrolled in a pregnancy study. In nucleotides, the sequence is TGTGCCAGCAGCGTAGGTAGCGGGGGGACCGGGGAGCTGTTTTTT. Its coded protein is CASSVGSGGTGELFF.